This TCR beta chain was found in a study of blood T cell repertoires in COVID-19. With V trimmed by 6 bases and J by 3 bases, 11 bases remained unmatched. CDR3 length: 16 residues. Sequenced by immunoSEQ multiplex PCR; TCRdb stores in-frame clones only, minus some. The top ten hold 1.2% to 1.5% of the sample, which has roughly 400,000 clones, more than 70% seen once. This TCR was recovered from a woman younger than 35 who had been exposed to COVID-19. This sequence joins TRBV23-1 and TRBJ2-1; 7 positions agree with TRBD1. TRBV23-1 is noted as an ORF with a role that remains uncertain. The sample taken for sequencing was PBMCs or T cells enriched from blood (not recorded which). CDR3 sequence (DNA): TGCGCCAGCAGCGTACCCGGGACAGAGATCTACAATGAGCAGTTCTTC. This encodes CASSVPGTEIYNEQFF.